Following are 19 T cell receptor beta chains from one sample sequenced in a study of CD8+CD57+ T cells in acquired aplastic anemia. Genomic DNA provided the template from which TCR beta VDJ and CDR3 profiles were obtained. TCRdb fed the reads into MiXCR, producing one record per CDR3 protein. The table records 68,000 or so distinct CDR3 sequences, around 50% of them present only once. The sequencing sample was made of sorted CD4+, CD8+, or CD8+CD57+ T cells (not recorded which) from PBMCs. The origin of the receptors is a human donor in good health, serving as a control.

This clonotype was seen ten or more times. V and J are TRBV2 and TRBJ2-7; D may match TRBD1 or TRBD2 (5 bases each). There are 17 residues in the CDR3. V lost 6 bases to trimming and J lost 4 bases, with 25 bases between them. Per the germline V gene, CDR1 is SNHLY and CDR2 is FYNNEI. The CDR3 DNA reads TGTGCCAGCAGGGGTACGGGACGATTCTTGAGGGGTTACGAGCAGTACTTC. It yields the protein CASRGTGRFLRGYEQYF. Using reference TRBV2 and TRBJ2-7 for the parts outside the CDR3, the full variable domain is EPEVTQTPSHQVTQMGQEVILRCVPISNHLYFYWYRQILGQKVEFLVSFYNNEISEKSEIFDDQFSVERPDGSNFTLKIRSTKLEDSAMYFCASRGTGRFLRGYEQYFGPGTRLTVT.

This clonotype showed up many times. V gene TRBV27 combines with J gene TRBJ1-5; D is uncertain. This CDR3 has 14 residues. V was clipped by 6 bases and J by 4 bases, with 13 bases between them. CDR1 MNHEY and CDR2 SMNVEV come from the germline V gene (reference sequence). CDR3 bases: TGTGCCAGCAGGTTAGGGTCCCAAAATCAGCCCCAGCATTTT. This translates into CASRLGSQNQPQHF.

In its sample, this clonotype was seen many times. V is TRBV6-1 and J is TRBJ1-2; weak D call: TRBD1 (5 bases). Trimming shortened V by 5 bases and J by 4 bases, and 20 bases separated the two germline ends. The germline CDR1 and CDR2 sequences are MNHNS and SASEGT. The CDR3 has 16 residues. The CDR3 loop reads CASSPTVGGLLYGYTF. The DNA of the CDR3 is TGTGCCAGCAGTCCTACGGTGGGGGGTTTGCTCTATGGCTACACCTTC.

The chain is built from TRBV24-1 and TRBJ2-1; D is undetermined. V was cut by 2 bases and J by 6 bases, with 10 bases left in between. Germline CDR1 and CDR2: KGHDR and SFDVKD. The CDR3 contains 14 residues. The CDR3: CATSDSMKFNEQFF. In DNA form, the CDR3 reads TGTGCCACCAGTGATTCCATGAAGTTCAATGAGCAGTTCTTC.

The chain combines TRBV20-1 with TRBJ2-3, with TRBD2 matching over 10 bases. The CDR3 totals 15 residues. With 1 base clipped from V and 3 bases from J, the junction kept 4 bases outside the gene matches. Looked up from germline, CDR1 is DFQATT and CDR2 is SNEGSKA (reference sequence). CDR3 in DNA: TGCAGTGCTAGAGCCGGGACTAGCGTTACAGATACGCAGTATTTT. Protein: CSARAGTSVTDTQYF.

This CDR3 reads CASSPPRGGAETQYF. The CDR3 DNA is TGTGCCAGCAGCCCCCCTCGCGGGGGGGCGGAGACCCAGTACTTC. The chain couples TRBV7-6 to TRBJ2-5, with TRBD2 matching 9 bases. After removal of 5 bases from V and 5 bases from J, the junction contained 9 bases not matched to a gene. Germline values: CDR1 SGHVS, CDR2 FNYEAQ. This CDR3 has 15 residues.

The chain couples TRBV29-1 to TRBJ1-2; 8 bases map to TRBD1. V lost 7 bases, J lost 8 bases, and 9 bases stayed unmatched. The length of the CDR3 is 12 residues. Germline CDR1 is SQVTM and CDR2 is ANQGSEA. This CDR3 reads CSATLTGDGYTF. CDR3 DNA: TGCAGCGCCACTCTGACAGGGGACGGCTACACCTTC. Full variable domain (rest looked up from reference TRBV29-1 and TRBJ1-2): SAVISQKPSRDICQRGTSLTIQCQVDSQVTMMFWYRQQPGQSLTLIATANQGSEATYESGFVIDKFPISRPNLTFSTLTVSNMSPEDSSIYLCSATLTGDGYTFGSGTRLTVV.

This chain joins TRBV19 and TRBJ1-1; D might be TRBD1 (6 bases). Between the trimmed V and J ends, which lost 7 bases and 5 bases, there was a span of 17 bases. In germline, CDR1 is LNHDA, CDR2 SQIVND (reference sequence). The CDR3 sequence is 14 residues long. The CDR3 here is CASTVPGARTEAFF. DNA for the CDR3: TGTGCCAGTACCGTACCGGGGGCGAGGACTGAAGCTTTCTTT.

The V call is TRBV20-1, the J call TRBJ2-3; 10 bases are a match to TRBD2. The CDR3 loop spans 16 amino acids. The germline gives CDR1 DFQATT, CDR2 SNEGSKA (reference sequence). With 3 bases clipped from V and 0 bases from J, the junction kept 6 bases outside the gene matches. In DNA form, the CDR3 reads TGCAGTGCTAGTTGGCTAGCGGGGGATAGCACAGATACGCAGTATTTT. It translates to CSASWLAGDSTDTQYF.

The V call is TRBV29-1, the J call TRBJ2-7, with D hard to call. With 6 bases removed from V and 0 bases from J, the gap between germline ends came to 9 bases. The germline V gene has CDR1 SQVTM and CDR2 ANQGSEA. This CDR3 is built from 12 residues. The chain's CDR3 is CSVDFRSYEQYF. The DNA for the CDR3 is TGCAGCGTCGACTTCCGCTCCTACGAGCAGTACTTC.

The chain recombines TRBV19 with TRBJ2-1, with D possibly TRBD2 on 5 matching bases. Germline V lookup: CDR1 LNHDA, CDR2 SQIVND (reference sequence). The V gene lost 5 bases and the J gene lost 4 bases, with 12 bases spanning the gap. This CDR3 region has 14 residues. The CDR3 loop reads CASSAGMNYNEQFF. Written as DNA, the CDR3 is TGTGCCAGTAGTGCCGGGATGAATTACAATGAGCAGTTCTTC.

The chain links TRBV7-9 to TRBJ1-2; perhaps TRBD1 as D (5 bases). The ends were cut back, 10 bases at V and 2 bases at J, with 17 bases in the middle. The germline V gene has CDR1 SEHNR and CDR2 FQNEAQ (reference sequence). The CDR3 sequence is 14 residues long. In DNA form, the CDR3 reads TGTGCCACTGACGTCGGGGCAGCCAACTATGGCTACACCTTC. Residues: CATDVGAANYGYTF.

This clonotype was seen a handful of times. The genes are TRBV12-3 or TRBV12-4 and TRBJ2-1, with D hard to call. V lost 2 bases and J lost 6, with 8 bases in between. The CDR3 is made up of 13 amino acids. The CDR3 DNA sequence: TGTGCCAGCAGTTTAAGTTCCAGCAATGAGCAGTTCTTC. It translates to CASSLSSSNEQFF.

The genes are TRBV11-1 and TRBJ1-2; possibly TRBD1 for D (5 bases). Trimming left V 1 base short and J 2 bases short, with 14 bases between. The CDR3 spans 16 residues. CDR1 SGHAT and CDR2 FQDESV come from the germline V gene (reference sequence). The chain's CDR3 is CASSLETGATNYGYTF. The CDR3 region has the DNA TGTGCCAGCAGCTTAGAGACCGGGGCAACAAACTATGGCTACACCTTC.

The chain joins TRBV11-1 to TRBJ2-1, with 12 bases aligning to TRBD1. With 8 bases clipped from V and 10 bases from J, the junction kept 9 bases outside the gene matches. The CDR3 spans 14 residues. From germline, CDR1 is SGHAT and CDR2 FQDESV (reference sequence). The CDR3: CASSAGTGGVEQFF. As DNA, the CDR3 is TGTGCCAGCTCAGCTGGGACAGGGGGCGTCGAGCAGTTCTTC.

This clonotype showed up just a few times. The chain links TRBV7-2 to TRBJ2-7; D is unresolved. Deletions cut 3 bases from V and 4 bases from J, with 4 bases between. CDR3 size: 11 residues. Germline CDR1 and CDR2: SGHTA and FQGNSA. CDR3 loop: CASSFLYEQYF. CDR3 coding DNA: TGTGCCAGCAGCTTTTTGTACGAGCAGTACTTC.

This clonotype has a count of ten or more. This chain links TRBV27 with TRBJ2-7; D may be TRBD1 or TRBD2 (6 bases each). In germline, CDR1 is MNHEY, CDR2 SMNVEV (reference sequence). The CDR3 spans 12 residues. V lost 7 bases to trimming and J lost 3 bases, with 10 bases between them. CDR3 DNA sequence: TGTGCCAGCATCCGGGGGCTCTACGAGCAGTACTTC. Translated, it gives CASIRGLYEQYF.

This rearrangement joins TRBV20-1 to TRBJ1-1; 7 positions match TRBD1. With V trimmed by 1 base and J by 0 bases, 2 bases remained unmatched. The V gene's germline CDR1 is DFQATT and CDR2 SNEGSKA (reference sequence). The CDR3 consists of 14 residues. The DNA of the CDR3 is TGCAGTGCTAGAGGGGACAGCATGAACACTGAAGCTTTCTTT. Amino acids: CSARGDSMNTEAFF.

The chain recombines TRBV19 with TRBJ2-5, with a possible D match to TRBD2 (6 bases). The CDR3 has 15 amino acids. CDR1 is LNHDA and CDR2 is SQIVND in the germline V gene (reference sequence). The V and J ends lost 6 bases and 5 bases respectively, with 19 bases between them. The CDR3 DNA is TGTGCCAGTAGGATGGGAGGCAGAGGGCGGGAGACCCAGTACTTC. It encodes CASRMGGRGRETQYF.